These 14 T cell receptor beta chains were sequenced from one sample in a study of OX40 agonist ivuxolimab in advanced cancers. This table comes from immunoSEQ multiplex PCR, and its TCRdb copy is limited to in-frame clones, with some not included. This sample has tens of thousands of clones, with 85% to 90% found just once. The source material was CD4+ or CD8+ T cells sorted from blood, sampled in a trial of the OX40 agonist ivuxolimab. The source of these receptors is an adult with an advanced solid tumor such as melanoma, head and neck, liver or kidney cancer.

V is TRBV4-3 and J is TRBJ1-2; no firm D call. The length of the CDR3 is 15 residues. Trimming stripped 4 bases from V and 4 bases from J, with 16 bases between. Looked up from germline, CDR1 is LGHNA and CDR2 is YSLEER. The CDR3 coding sequence is TGCGCCAGCAGCCCTGGGGTTCTACCCGGCTATGGCTACACCTTC. Translation: CASSPGVLPGYGYTF.

V is TRBV9 and J is TRBJ2-1, with 8 bases that match TRBD2. The CDR3 consists of 15 residues. The V and J ends lost 1 base and 8 bases, in that order; junction bases with no gene match: 8. CDR1 is SGDLS, CDR2 YYNGEE, per germline. CDR3 protein: CASSVFSGVGDEQFF. CDR3 nucleotides: TGTGCCAGCAGCGTATTTAGCGGGGTCGGGGATGAGCAGTTCTTC.

This chain links TRBV5-4 with TRBJ2-3; TRBD2 matches at 12 bases. V trimming: 5 bases; J trimming: 0 bases; junction bases outside the gene matches: 4. This CDR3 spans 16 amino acids. Germline loops: CDR1 SGHNT, CDR2 YYREEE (reference sequence). CDR3 sequence: CASSSLAGGSTDTQYF. The CDR3 DNA reads TGTGCCAGCAGTTCCCTAGCGGGAGGGAGCACAGATACGCAGTATTTT.

This clone was picked up one time. The rearrangement joins TRBV9 to TRBJ2-3, with D hard to call. Trimming removed 1 base at V and 3 bases at J, with 9 bases between. The CDR3 totals 14 residues. Germline-derived CDR1 and CDR2 are SGDLS and YYNGEE. The CDR3 spells CASSVSRVTDTQYF. In DNA, the CDR3 is TGTGCCAGCAGCGTATCTCGGGTTACAGATACGCAGTATTTT.

The rearrangement links TRBV5-1 to TRBJ2-2; 7 bases agree with TRBD1. Losses at the gene ends were 0 bases for V and 6 bases for J; bases not matched to a gene: 11. CDR3 length: 17 amino acids. Germline CDR1 SGHRS, CDR2 YFSETQ. The CDR3 region has the DNA TGCGCCAGCAGCTTGGCCCCGGGGACAGCTAAGGCCGGGGAGCTGTTTTTT. Translation: CASSLAPGTAKAGELFF.

The chain uses TRBV6-5 and TRBJ1-1; 8 bases are shared with TRBD1. Per the germline V gene, CDR1 is MNHEY and CDR2 is SVGAGI. J lost 8 bases, V lost 7 bases, and 9 bases had no gene match. There are 13 residues in the CDR3. The DNA for the CDR3 is TGTGCCAGCAAACGAGACAGGGGACACGAAGCTTTCTTT. As protein: CASKRDRGHEAFF.

This chain links TRBV9 with TRBJ2-1; 13 bases map to TRBD2. The CDR3 is made up of 16 amino acids. Germline V lookup: CDR1 SGDLS, CDR2 YYNGEE. With 4 bases clipped from V and 7 bases from J, the junction kept 8 bases outside the gene matches. The CDR3 DNA reads TGTGCCAGCAGCTCAAGGACTAGCGGGAGTATAAATGAGCAGTTCTTC. It yields the protein CASSSRTSGSINEQFF.

This chain joins TRBV28 and TRBJ1-1; D unresolved. Germline lookup yields CDR1 MDHEN and CDR2 SYDVKM. The V gene lost 1 base and the J gene lost 6 bases, with 6 bases spanning the gap. The CDR3 loop spans 12 amino acids. CDR3 sequence: CASSLYPPEAFF. CDR3 DNA: TGTGCCAGCAGTTTATACCCCCCTGAAGCTTTCTTT.

This clone appeared a few times. The chain links TRBV7-9 to TRBJ2-7; D is perhaps TRBD1 or TRBD2 (5 bases each). The germline gives CDR1 SEHNR, CDR2 FQNEAQ (reference sequence). This CDR3 has 14 residues. Between the trimmed V and J ends, which lost 3 bases and 0 bases, there was a span of 9 bases. CDR3 residues: CASSFRDPSYEQYF. CDR3 sequence (DNA): TGTGCCAGCAGCTTCCGGGACCCCTCCTACGAGCAGTACTTC. Together with reference TRBV7-9 and TRBJ2-7, the CDR3 gives the full variable domain: DTGVSQNPRHKITKRGQNVTFRCDPISEHNRLYWYRQTLGQGPEFLTYFQNEAQLEKSRLLSDRFSAERPKGSFSTLEIQRTEQGDSAMYLCASSFRDPSYEQYFGPGTRLTVT.

The rearrangement uses TRBV13 and TRBJ1-2; D is possibly TRBD1 (5 bases). The germline gives CDR1 PRHDT, CDR2 FYEKMQ (reference sequence). This CDR3 has 19 amino acids. With 1 base removed from V and 2 bases from J, the gap between germline ends came to 23 bases. CDR3 amino acids: CASSLDGGTLRLSNYGYTF. In nucleotides, the CDR3 is TGTGCCAGCAGCTTAGACGGGGGGACTCTGCGATTGTCGAACTATGGCTACACCTTC. The full variable domain, with the rest looked up from reference TRBV13 and TRBJ1-2, is AAGVIQSPRHLIKEKRETATLKCYPIPRHDTVYWYQQGPGQDPQFLISFYEKMQSDKGSIPDRFSAQQFSDYHSELNMSSLELGDSALYFCASSLDGGTLRLSNYGYTFGSGTRLTVV.

This chain links TRBV14 with TRBJ1-1; tentative D call: TRBD1 (6 bases). In germline, CDR1 is SGHDN, CDR2 FVKESK. The length of the CDR3 is 16 residues. V was clipped by 0 bases and J by 3 bases, with 14 bases between them. This CDR3 reads CASSQDLGALHTEAFF. CDR3 DNA: TGTGCCAGCAGCCAAGATCTGGGGGCCCTACACACTGAAGCTTTCTTT. Drawing the rest from reference TRBV14 and TRBJ1-1, the complete variable domain is EAGVTQFPSHSVIEKGQTVTLRCDPISGHDNLYWYRRVMGKEIKFLLHFVKESKQDESGMPNNRFLAERTGGTYSTLKVQPAELEDSGVYFCASSQDLGALHTEAFFGQGTRLTVV.

CDR3 residues: CASGLVQIGGMGSYNEQFF. In DNA, the CDR3 is TGTGCTAGTGGTTTGGTACAAATTGGGGGAATGGGGTCCTACAATGAGCAGTTCTTC. The V call is TRBV12-5, the J call TRBJ2-1; perhaps D is TRBD1 or TRBD2 (5 bases each). Germline V gene data show CDR1 as LGHNT and CDR2 as FRNRAP. The CDR3 extends over 19 amino acids. Trimming removed 0 bases from V and 1 base from J, with 19 bases in between. Using reference TRBV12-5 and TRBJ2-1 for the parts outside the CDR3, the full variable domain is DARVTQTPRHKVTEMGQEVTMRCQPILGHNTVFWYRQTMMQGLELLAYFRNRAPLDDSGMPKDRFSAEMPDATLATLKIQPSEPRDSAVYFCASGLVQIGGMGSYNEQFFGPGTRLTVL.

The chain joins TRBV28 to TRBJ2-3; unclear D gene. V was trimmed by 7 bases and J by 2 bases, leaving 13 bases between them. The CDR3 totals 14 residues. Germline CDR1 MDHEN, CDR2 SYDVKM. This CDR3 is CASIPSYSTDTQYF. In nucleotides, the CDR3 is TGTGCCAGCATCCCCAGCTATTCCACAGATACGCAGTATTTT.

The V gene is TRBV11-2, the J gene TRBJ2-5; 9 bases map to TRBD2. This CDR3 spans 16 amino acids. Germline V gene lookup returns CDR1 SGHAT and CDR2 FQNNGV. The junction had 16 bases not matched to a gene; V was cut back by 5 bases and J by 9 bases. For the CDR3, the DNA is TGTGCCAGCAGCCCCCGAGTCACTAGCGGGTCGGGGGCCCAGTACTTC. This translates into CASSPRVTSGSGAQYF.